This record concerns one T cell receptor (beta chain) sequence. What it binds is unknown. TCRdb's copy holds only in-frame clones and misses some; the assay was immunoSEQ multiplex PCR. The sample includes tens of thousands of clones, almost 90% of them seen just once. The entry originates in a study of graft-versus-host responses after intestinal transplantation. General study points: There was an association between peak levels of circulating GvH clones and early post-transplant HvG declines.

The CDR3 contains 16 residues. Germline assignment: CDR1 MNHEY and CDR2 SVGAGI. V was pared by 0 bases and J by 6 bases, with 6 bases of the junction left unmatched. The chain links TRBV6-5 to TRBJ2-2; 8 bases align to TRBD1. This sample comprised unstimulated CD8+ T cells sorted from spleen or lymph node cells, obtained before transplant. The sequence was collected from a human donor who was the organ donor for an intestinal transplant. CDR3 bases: TGTGCCAGCAGTTACTCGCCAGGGGGCGTCTCCGGGGAGCTGTTTTTT. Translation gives CASSYSPGGVSGELFF.